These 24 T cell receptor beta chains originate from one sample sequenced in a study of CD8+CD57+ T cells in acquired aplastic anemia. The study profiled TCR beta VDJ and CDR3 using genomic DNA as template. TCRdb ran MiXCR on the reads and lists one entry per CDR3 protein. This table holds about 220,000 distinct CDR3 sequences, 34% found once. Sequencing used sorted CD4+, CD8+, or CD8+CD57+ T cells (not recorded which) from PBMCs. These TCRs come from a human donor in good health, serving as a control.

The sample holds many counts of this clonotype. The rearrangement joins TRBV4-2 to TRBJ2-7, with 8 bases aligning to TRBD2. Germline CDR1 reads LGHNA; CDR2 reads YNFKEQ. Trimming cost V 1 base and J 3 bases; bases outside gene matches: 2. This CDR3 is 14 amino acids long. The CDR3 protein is CASSQGLAFYEQYF. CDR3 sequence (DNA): TGTGCCAGCAGCCAAGGACTAGCGTTCTACGAGCAGTACTTC.

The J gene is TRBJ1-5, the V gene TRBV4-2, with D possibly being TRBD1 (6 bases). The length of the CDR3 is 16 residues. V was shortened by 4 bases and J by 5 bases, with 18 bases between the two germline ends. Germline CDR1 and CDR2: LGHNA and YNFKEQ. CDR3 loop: CASSPFIQGGYQPQHF. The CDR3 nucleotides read TGTGCCAGCAGCCCGTTCATACAGGGTGGTTATCAGCCCCAGCATTTT.

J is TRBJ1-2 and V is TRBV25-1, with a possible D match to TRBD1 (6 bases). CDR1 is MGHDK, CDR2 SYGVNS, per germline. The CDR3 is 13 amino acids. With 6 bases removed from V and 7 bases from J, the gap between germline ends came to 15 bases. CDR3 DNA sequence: TGTGCCAGCAGCCCAGGGGCTCTCTCTGGCTACACCTTC. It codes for CASSPGALSGYTF.

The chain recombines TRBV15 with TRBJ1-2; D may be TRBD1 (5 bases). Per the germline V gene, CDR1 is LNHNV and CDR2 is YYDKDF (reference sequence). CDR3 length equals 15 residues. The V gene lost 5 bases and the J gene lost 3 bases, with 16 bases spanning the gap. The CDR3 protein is CATSGTQGYYYGYTF. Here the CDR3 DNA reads TGTGCCACCAGCGGGACCCAGGGATACTACTATGGCTACACCTTC. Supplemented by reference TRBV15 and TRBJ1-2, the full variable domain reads DAMVIQNPRYQVTQFGKPVTLSCSQTLNHNVMYWYQQKSSQAPKLLFHYYDKDFNNEADTPDNFQSRRPNTSFCFLDIRSPGLGDTAMYLCATSGTQGYYYGYTFGSGTRLTVV.

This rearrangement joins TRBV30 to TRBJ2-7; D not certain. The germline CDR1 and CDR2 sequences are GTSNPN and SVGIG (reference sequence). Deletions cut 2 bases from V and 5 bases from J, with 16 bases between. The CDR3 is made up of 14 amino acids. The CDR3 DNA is TGTGCCTGGAGTCTGGCGACCGCGCTCCACGAGCAGTACTTC. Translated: CAWSLATALHEQYF.

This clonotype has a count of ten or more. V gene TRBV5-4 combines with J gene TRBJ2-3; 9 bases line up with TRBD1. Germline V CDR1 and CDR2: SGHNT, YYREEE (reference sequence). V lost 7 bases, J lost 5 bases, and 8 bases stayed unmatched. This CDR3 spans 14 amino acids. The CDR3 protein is CASSGQGYGDTQYF. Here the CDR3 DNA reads TGTGCCAGCTCAGGACAGGGGTACGGAGATACGCAGTATTTT.

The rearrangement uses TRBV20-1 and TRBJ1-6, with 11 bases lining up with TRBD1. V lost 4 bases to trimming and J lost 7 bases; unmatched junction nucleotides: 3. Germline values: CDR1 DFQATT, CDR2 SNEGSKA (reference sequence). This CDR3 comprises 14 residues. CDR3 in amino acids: CSAKGTGGNSPLHF. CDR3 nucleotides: TGCAGTGCTAAGGGGACAGGGGGAAATTCACCCCTCCACTTT.

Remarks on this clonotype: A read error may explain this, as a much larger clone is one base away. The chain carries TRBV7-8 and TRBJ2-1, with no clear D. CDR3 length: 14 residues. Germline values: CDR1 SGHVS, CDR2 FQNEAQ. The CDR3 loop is CASSLAPIVWLQSF. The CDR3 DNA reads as TGTGCCAGCAGCTTAGCCCCCATCGTTTGGCTCCAGTCCTTC.

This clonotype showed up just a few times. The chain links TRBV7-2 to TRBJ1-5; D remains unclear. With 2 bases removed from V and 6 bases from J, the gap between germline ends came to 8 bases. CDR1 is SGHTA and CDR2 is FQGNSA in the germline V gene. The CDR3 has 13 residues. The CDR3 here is CASSLLIGQPQHF. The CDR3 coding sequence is TGTGCCAGCAGCTTACTGATCGGTCAGCCCCAGCATTTT.

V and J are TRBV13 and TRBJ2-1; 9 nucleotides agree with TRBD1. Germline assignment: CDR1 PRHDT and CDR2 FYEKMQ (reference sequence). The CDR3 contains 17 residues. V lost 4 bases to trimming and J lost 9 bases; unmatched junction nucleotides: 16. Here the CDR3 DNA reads TGTGCCAGCAGCTCCCCCCACCGGGACAGGGTGTCCCGTGAGCAGTTCTTC. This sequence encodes CASSSPHRDRVSREQFF. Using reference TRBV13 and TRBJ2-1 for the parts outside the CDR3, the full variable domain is AAGVIQSPRHLIKEKRETATLKCYPIPRHDTVYWYQQGPGQDPQFLISFYEKMQSDKGSIPDRFSAQQFSDYHSELNMSSLELGDSALYFCASSSPHRDRVSREQFFGPGTRLTVL.

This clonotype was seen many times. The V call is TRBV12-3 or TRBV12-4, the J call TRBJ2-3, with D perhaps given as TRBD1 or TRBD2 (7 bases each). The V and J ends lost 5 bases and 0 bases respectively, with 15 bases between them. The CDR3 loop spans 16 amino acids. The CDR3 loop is CASSPRGGRSTDTQYF. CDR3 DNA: TGTGCCAGCAGTCCCAGGGGGGGCAGAAGCACAGATACGCAGTATTTT.

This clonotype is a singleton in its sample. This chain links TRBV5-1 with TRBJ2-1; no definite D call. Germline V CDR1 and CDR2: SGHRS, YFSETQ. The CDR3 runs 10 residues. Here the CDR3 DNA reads TGCGGAAGCTCCTACAATGAGCAGTTCTTC. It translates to CGSSYNEQFF.

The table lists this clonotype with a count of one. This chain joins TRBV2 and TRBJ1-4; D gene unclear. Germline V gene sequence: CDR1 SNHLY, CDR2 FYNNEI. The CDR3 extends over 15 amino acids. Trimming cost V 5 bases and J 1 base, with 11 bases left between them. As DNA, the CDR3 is TGTGCCAGCAGTAAGACCGACGTAACTAATGAAAAACTGTTTTTT. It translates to CASSKTDVTNEKLFF. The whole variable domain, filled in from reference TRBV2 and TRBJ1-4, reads EPEVTQTPSHQVTQMGQEVILRCVPISNHLYFYWYRQILGQKVEFLVSFYNNEISEKSEIFDDQFSVERPDGSNFTLKIRSTKLEDSAMYFCASSKTDVTNEKLFFGSGTQLSVL.

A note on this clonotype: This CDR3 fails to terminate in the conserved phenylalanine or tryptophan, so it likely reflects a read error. The CDR3 nucleotides are TGTGCCAGCAGTTTATCAGGGACTGAAGCTTTCCTT. This gives the protein CASSLSGTEAFL. The gene calls are TRBV2 and TRBJ1-1; D may be TRBD1 (5 bases). This CDR3 has 12 residues. Deletions cut 5 bases from V and 5 bases from J, with 9 bases between. Germline V gives CDR1 SNHLY, CDR2 FYNNEI.

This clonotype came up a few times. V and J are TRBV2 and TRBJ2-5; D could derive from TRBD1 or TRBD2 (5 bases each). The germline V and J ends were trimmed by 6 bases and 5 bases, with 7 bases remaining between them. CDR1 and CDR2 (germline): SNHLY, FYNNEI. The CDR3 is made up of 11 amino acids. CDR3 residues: CASRGEETQYF. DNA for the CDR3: TGTGCCAGCAGGGGGGAGGAGACCCAGTACTTC. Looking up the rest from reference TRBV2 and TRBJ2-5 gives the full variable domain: EPEVTQTPSHQVTQMGQEVILRCVPISNHLYFYWYRQILGQKVEFLVSFYNNEISEKSEIFDDQFSVERPDGSNFTLKIRSTKLEDSAMYFCASRGEETQYFGPGTRLLVL.

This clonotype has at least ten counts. CDR3 DNA: TGCAGTGCTACAGGCGGGACAGGGCTCTACGAGCAGTACTTC. It translates to CSATGGTGLYEQYF. The J gene is TRBJ2-7, the V gene TRBV20-1; TRBD1 matches at 9 bases. The trim removed 4 bases at V and 3 bases at J, leaving 7 bases unmatched. Per the germline V gene, CDR1 is DFQATT and CDR2 is SNEGSKA (reference sequence). The CDR3 extends over 14 amino acids.

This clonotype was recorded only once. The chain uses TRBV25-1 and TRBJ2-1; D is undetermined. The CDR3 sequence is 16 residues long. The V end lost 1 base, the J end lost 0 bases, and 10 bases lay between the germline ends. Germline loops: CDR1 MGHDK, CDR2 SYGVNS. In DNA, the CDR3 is TGTGCCAGCAGTGAATTTAGCACGAGCTCCTACAATGAGCAGTTCTTC. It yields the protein CASSEFSTSSYNEQFF. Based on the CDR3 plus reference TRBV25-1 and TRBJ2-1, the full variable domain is EADIYQTPRYLVIGTGKKITLECSQTMGHDKMYWYQQDPGMELHLIHYSYGVNSTEKGDLSSESTVSRIRTEHFPLTLESARPSHTSQYLCASSEFSTSSYNEQFFGPGTRLTVL.

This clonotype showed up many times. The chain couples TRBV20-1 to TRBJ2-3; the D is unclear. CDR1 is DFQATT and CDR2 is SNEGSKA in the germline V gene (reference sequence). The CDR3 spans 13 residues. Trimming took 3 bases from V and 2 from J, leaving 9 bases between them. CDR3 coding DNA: TGCAGTGCTAGTAGTCTAATCACAGATACGCAGTATTTT. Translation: CSASSLITDTQYF.

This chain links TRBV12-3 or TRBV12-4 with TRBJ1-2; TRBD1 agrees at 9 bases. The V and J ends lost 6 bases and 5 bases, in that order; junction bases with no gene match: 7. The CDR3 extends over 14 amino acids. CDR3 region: CASRYRDREYGYTF. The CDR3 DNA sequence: TGTGCCAGCAGATACCGGGACAGGGAATATGGCTACACCTTC.

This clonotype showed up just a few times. CDR3 nucleotide sequence: TGTGCCAGCAGTTACCTCAGGGGATTGAACACTGAAGCTTTCTTT. It translates to CASSYLRGLNTEAFF. This chain connects TRBV6-6 to TRBJ1-1; D possibly corresponds to TRBD1 (6 bases). CDR3 size: 15 residues. Per germline, CDR1 MNHNY and CDR2 SVGAGI (reference sequence). V was pared by 2 bases and J by 0 bases, with 10 bases between.

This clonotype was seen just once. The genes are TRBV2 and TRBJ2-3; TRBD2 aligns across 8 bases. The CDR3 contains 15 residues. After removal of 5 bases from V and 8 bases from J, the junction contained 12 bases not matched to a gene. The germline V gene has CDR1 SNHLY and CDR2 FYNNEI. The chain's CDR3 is CASSLWREAAGTQYF. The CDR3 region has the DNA TGTGCCAGCAGTTTATGGCGGGAGGCTGCGGGTACGCAGTATTTT.

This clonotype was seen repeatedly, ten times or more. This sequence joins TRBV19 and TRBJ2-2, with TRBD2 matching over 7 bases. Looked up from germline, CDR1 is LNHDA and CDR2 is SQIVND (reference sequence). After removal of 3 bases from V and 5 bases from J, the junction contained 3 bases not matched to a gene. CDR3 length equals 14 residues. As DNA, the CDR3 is TGTGCCAGTAGTATTCAAGCGGGGACCGGGGAGCTGTTTTTT. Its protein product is CASSIQAGTGELFF.

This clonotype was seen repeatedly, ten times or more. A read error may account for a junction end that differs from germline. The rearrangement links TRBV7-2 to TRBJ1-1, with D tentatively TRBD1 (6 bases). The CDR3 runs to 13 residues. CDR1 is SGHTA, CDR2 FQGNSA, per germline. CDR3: CASRLGGNTEAFF. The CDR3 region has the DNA TGTGCCAGCAGGTTAGGGGGGAACACTGAAGCTTTCTTT. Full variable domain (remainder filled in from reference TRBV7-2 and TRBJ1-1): GAGVSQSPSNKVTEKGKDVELRCDPISGHTALYWYRQSLGQGLEFLIYFQGNSAPDKSGLPSDRFSAERTGGSVSTLTIQRTQQEDSAVYLCASRLGGNTEAFFGQGTRLTVV.

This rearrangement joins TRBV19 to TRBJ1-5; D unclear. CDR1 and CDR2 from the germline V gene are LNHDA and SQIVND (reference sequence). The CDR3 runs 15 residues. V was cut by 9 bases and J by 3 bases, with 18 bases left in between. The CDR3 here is CASSPGENYNQPQHF. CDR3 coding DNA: TGTGCCAGCTCACCAGGAGAAAACTACAATCAGCCCCAGCATTTT. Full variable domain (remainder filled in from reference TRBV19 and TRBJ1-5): DGGITQSPKYLFRKEGQNVTLSCEQNLNHDAMYWYRQDPGQGLRLIYYSQIVNDFQKGDIAEGYSVSREKKESFPLTVTSAQKNPTAFYLCASSPGENYNQPQHFGDGTRLSIL.